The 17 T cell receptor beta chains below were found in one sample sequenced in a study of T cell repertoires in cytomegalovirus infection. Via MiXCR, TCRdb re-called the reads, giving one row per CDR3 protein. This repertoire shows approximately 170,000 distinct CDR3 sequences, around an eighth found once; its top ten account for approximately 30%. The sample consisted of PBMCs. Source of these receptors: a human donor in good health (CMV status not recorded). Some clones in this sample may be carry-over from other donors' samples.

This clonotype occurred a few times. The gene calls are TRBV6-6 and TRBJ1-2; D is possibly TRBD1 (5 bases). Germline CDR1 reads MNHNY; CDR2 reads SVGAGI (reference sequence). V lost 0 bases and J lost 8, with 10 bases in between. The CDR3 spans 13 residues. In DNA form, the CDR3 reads TGTGCCAGCAGTTACTCGAGTGCAGGGGGCTACACCTTC. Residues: CASSYSSAGGYTF.

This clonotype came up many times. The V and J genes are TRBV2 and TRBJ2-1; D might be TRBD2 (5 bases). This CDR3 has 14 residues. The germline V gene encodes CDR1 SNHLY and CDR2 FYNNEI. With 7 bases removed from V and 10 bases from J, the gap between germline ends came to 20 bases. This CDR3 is CASKIRTGSGEQFF. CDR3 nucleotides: TGTGCCAGCAAAATAAGGACTGGATCTGGGGAGCAGTTCTTC.

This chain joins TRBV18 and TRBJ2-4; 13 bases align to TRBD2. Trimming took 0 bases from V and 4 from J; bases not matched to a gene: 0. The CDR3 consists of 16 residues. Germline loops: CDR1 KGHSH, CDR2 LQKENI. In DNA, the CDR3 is TGTGCCAGCTCACCACCGGGACTAGCGGGAAAAAACATTCAGTACTTC. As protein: CASSPPGLAGKNIQYF.

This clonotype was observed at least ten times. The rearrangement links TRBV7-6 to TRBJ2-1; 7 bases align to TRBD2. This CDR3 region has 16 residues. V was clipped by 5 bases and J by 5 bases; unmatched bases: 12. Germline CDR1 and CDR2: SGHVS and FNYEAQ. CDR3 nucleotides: TGTGCCAGCAGCAAAAGGTCACTAGCGAGAAACAATGAGCAGTTCTTC. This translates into CASSKRSLARNNEQFF. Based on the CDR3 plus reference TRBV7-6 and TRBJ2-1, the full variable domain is GAGVSQSPRYKVTKRGQDVALRCDPISGHVSLYWYRQALGQGPEFLTYFNYEAQQDKSGLPNDRFSAERPEGSISTLTIQRTEQRDSAMYRCASSKRSLARNNEQFFGPGTRLTVL.

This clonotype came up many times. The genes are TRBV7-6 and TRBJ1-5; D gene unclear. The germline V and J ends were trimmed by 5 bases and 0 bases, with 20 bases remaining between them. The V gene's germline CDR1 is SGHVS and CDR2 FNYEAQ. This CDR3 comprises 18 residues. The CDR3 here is CASSPQRTELNSNQPQHF. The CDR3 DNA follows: TGTGCCAGCAGCCCCCAGCGTACAGAACTTAATAGCAATCAGCCCCAGCATTTT.

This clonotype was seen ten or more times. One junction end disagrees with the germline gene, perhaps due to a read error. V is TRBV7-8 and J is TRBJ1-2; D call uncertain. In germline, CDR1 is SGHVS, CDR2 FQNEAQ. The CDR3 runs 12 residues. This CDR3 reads CASSLYSDGYTF. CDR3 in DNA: TGTGCCAGCAGCTTGTATAGCGATGGGTACACCTTC.

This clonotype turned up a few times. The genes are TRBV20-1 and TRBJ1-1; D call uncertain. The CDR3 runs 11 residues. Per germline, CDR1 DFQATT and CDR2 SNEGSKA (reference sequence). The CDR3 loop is CTGLLNTEAFF. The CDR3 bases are TGCACCGGACTCCTGAACACTGAAGCTTTCTTT.

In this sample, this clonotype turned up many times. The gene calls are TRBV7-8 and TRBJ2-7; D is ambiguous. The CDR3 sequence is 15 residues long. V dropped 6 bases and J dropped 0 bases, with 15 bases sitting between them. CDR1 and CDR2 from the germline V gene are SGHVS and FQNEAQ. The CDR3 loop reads CASSPGFLSSYEQYF. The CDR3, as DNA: TGTGCCAGCAGTCCTGGATTCTTGAGCTCCTACGAGCAGTACTTC.

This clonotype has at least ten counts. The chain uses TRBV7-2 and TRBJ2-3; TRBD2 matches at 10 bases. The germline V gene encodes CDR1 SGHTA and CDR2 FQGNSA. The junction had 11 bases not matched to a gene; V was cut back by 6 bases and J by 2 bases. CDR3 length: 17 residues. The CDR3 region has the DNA TGTGCCAGCAGATTAAGAATTAGCGGGGGGTCCACAGATACGCAGTATTTT. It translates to CASRLRISGGSTDTQYF.

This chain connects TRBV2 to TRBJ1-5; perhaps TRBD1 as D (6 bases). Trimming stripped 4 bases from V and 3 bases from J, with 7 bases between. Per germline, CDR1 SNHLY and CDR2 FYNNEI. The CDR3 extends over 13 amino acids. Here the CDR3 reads CASSGQANQPQHF. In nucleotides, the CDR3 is TGTGCCAGCAGTGGACAGGCCAATCAGCCCCAGCATTTT.

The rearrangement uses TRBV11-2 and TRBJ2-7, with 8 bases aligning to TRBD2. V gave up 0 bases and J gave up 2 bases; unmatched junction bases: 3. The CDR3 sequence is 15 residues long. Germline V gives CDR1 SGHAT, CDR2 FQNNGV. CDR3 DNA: TGTGCCAGCAGCTTAGATCCGCGGGGGGCCTACGAGCAGTACTTC. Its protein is CASSLDPRGAYEQYF. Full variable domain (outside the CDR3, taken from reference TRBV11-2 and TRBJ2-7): EAGVAQSPRYKIIEKRQSVAFWCNPISGHATLYWYQQILGQGPKLLIQFQNNGVVDDSQLPKDRFSAERLKGVDSTLKIQPAKLEDSAVYLCASSLDPRGAYEQYFGPGTRLTVT.

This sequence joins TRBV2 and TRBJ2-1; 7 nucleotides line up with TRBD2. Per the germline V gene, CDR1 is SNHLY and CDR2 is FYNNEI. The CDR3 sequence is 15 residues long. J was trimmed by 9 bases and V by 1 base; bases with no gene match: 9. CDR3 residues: CASSEVPPRGGEQFF. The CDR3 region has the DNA TGTGCCAGCAGTGAAGTACCACCCCGCGGGGGTGAGCAGTTCTTC.

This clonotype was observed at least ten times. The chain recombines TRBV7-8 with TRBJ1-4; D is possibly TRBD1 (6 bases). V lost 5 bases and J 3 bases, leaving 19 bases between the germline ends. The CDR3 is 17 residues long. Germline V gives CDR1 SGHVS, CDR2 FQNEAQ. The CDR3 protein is CASSLYRVGAANEKLFF. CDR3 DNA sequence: TGTGCCAGCAGCCTATACAGGGTTGGAGCGGCTAATGAAAAACTGTTTTTT.

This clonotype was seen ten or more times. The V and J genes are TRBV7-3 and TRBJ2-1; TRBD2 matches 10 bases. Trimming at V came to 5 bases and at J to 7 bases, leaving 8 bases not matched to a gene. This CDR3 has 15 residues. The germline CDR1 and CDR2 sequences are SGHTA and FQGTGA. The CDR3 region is CASSLMGLARNEQFF. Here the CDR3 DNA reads TGTGCCAGCAGCCTAATGGGACTAGCGCGGAATGAGCAGTTCTTC.

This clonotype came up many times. As DNA, the CDR3 is TGCAGCGTTGAAGGCCAGGGAGGCACAGATACGCAGTATTTT. This gives the protein CSVEGQGGTDTQYF. This chain joins TRBV29-1 and TRBJ2-3; D might be TRBD1 or TRBD2, each matching 5 bases. This CDR3 contains 14 residues. V gave up 1 base and J gave up 1 base, with 9 bases separating them. Looked up from germline, CDR1 is SQVTM and CDR2 is ANQGSEA.

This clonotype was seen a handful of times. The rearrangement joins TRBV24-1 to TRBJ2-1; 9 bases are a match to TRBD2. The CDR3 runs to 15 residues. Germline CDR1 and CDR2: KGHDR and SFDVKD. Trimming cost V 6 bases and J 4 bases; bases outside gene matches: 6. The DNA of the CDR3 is TGTGCCACCAGTCCAGGTAGCGGGGGATACAATGAGCAGTTCTTC. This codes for CATSPGSGGYNEQFF.

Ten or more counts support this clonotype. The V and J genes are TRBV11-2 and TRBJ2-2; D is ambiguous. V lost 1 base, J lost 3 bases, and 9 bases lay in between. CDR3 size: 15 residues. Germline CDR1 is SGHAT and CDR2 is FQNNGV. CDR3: CASSLGFTDTGELFF. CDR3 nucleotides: TGTGCCAGCAGCTTAGGATTTACTGACACCGGGGAGCTGTTTTTT.